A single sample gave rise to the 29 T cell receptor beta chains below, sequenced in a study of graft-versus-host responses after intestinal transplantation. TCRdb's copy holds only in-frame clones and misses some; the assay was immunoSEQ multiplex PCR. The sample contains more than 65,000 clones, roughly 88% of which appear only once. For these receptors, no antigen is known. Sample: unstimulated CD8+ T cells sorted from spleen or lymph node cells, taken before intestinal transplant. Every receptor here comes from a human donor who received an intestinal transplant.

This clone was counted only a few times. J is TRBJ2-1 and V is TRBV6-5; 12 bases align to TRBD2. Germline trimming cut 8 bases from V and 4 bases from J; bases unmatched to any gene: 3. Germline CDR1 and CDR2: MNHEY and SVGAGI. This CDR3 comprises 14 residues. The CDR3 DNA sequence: TGTGCCAGCGGGGGACTAGCGGGTTACAATGAGCAGTTCTTC. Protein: CASGGLAGYNEQFF.

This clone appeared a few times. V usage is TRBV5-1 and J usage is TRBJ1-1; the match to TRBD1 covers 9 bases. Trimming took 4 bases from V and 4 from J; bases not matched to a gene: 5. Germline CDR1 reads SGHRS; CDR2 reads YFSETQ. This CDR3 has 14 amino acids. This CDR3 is CASSRTGGLTEAFF. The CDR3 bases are TGCGCCAGCAGCCGTACAGGGGGCCTCACTGAAGCTTTCTTT. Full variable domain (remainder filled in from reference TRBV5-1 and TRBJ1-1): KAGVTQTPRYLIKTRGQQVTLSCSPISGHRSVSWYQQTPGQGLQFLFEYFSETQRNKGNFPGRFSGRQFSNSRSEMNVSTLELGDSALYLCASSRTGGLTEAFFGQGTRLTVV.

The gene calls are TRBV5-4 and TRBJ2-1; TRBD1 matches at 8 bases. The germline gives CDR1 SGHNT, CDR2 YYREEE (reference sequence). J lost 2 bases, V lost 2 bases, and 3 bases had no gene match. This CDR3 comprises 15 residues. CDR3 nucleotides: TGTGCCAGCAGCTTACACAGGGGGACCTACAATGAGCAGTTCTTC. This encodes CASSLHRGTYNEQFF.

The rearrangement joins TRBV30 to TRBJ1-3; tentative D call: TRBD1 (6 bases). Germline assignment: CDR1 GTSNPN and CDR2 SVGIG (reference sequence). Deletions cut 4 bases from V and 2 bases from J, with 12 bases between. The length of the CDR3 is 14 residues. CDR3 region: CAWTQGRAGNTIYF. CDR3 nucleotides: TGTGCCTGGACCCAGGGGCGAGCTGGAAACACCATATATTTT.

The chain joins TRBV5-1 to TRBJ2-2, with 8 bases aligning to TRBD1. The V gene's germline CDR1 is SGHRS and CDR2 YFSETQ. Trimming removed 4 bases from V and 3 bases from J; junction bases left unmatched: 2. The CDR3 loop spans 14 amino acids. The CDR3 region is CASSPTGDTGELFF. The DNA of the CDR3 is TGCGCCAGCAGCCCGACAGGGGACACCGGGGAGCTGTTTTTT.

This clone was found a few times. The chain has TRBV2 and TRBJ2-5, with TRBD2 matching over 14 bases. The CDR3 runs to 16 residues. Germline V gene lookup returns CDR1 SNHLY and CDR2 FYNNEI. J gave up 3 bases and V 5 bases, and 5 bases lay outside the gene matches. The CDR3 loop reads CASSRTSGGTKETQYF. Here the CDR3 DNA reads TGTGCCAGCAGTAGGACTAGCGGGGGGACAAAAGAGACCCAGTACTTC.

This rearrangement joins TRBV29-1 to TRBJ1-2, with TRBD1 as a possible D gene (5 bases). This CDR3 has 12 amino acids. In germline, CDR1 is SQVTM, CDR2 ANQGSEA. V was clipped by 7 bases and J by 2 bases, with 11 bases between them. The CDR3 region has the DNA TGCAGCGGGGCAGACAGCAACTATGGCTACACCTTC. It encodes CSGADSNYGYTF.

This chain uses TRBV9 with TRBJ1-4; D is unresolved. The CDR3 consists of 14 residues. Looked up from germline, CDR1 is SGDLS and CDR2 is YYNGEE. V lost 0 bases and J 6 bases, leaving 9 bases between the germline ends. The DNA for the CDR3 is TGTGCCAGCAGCGTAGAGGGAGTTGATGAAAAACTGTTTTTT. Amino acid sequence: CASSVEGVDEKLFF.

Here the CDR3 reads CASSTTNEQYF. The DNA for the CDR3 is TGTGCCAGCAGCACCACAAACGAGCAGTACTTC. The chain links TRBV11-2 to TRBJ2-7; D gene uncertain. Germline assignment: CDR1 SGHAT and CDR2 FQNNGV. V was shortened by 5 bases and J by 5 bases, with 7 bases between the two germline ends. This CDR3 has 11 residues.

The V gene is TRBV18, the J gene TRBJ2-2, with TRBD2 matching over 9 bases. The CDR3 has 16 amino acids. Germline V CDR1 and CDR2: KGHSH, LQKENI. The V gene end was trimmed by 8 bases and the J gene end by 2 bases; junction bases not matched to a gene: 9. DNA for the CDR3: TGTGCCAGCCCCCGCGGGGGGGTCATTAACACCGGGGAGCTGTTTTTT. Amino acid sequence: CASPRGGVINTGELFF.

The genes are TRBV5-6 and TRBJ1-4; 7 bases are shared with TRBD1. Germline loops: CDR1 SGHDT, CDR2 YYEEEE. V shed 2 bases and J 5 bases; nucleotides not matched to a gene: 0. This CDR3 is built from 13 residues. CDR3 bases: TGTGCCAGCAGCTTACAGGGGAATGAAAAACTGTTTTTT. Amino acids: CASSLQGNEKLFF. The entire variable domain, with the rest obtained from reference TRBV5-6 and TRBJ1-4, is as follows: DAGVTQSPTHLIKTRGQQVTLRCSPKSGHDTVSWYQQALGQGPQFIFQYYEEEERQRGNFPDRFSGHQFPNYSSELNVNALLLGDSALYLCASSLQGNEKLFFGSGTQLSVL.

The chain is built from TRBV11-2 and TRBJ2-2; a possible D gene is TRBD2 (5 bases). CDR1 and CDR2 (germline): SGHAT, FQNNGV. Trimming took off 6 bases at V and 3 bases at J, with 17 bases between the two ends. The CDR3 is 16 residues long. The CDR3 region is CASRPLRGSHTGELFF. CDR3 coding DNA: TGTGCCAGCAGGCCGTTACGGGGATCTCACACCGGGGAGCTGTTTTTT.

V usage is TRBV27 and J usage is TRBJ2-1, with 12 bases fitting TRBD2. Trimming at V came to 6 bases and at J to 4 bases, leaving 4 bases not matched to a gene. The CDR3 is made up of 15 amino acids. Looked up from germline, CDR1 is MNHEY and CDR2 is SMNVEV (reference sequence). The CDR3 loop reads CASSLGLAGYNEQFF. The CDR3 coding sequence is TGTGCCAGCAGCCTCGGACTAGCGGGGTACAATGAGCAGTTCTTC.

The CDR3 sequence is CASSLDFGLEQFF. As DNA, the CDR3 is TGTGCCAGCAGCTTAGATTTTGGACTTGAGCAGTTCTTC. The chain has TRBV7-3 and TRBJ2-1; TRBD2 might be the D (5 bases). The CDR3 is made up of 13 amino acids. With 2 bases removed from V and 9 bases from J, the gap between germline ends came to 11 bases. Germline-derived CDR1 and CDR2 are SGHTA and FQGTGA.

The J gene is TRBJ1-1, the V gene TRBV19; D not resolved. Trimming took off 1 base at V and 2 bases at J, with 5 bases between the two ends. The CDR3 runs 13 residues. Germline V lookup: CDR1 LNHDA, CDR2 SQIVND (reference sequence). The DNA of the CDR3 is TGTGCCAGTAGTATAGGACAAAACACTGAAGCTTTCTTT. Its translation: CASSIGQNTEAFF.

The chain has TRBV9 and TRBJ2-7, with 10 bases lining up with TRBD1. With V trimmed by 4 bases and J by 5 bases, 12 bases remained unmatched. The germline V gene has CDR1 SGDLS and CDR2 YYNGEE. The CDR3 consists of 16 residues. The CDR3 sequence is CASSPPPGQGIDEQYF. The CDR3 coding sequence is TGTGCCAGCAGCCCACCGCCGGGACAGGGGATAGACGAGCAGTACTTC.

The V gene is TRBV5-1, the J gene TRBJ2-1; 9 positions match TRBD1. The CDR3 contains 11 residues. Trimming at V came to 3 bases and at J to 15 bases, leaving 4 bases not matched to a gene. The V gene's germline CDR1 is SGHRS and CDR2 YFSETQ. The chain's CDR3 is CASSSGQGRFF. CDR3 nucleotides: TGCGCCAGCAGCTCGGGACAGGGACGGTTCTTC.

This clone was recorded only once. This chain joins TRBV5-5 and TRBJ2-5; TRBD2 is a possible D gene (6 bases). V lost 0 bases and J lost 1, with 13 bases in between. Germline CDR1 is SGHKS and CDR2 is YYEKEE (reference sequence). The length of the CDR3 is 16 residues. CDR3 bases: TGTGCCAGCAGCTTGGCCTCTGGAGGGGCCCAAGAGACCCAGTACTTC. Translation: CASSLASGGAQETQYF.

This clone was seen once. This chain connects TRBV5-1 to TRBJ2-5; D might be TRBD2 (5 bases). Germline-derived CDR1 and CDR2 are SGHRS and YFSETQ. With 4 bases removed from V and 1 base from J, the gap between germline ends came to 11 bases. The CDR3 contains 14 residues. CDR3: CASSPAAGQETQYF. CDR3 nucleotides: TGCGCCAGCAGCCCGGCCGCGGGCCAAGAGACCCAGTACTTC.

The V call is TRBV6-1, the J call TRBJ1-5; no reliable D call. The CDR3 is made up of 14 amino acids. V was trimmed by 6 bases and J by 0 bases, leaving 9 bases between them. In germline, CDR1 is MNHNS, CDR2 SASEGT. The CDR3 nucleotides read TGTGCCAGCAGGGACGGACTTAGCAATCAGCCCCAGCATTTT. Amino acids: CASRDGLSNQPQHF.

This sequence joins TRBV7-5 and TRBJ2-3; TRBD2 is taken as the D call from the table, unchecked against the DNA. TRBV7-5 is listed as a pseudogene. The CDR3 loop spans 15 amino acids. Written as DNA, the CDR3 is TGTGCCAGAAGCCTTGGGCCGCGGGACACAGATACGCAGTATTTT. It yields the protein CARSLGPRDTDTQYF.

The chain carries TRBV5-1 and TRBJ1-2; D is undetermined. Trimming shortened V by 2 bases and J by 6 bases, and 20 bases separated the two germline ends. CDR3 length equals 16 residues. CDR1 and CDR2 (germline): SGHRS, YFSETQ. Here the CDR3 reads CASSLPPAGPEDGYTF. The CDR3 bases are TGCGCCAGCAGCTTACCTCCCGCCGGTCCGGAGGATGGCTACACCTTC.

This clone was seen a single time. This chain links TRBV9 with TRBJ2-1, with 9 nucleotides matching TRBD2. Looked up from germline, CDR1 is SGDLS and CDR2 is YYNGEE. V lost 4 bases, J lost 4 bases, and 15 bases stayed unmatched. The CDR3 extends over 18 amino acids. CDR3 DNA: TGTGCCAGCAGCCCAATAGCCGGTGGCGGGGGGGCTTACAATGAGCAGTTCTTC. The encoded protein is CASSPIAGGGGAYNEQFF.

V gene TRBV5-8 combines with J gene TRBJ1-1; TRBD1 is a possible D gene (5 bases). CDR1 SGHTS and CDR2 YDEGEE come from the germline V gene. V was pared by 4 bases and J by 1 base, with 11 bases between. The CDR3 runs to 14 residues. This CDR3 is CASSALTANTEAFF. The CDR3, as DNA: TGTGCCAGCAGCGCTTTGACAGCGAACACTGAAGCTTTCTTT.

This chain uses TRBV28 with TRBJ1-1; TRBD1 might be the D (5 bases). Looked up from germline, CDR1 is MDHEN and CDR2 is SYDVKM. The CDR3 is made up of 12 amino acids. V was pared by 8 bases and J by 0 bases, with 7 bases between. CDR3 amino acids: CASCRVNTEAFF. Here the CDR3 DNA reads TGTGCCAGCTGCAGGGTGAACACTGAAGCTTTCTTT.

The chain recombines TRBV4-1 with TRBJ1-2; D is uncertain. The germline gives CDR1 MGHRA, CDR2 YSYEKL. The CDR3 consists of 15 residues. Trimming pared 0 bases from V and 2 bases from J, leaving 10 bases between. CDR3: CASSQDLGRNYGYTF. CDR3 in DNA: TGCGCCAGCAGCCAAGATTTGGGCAGGAACTATGGCTACACCTTC.

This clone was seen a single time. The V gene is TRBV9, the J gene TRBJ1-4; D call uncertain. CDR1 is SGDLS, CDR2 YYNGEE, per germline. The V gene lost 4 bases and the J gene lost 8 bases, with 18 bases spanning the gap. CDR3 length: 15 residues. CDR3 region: CASSPSGGFGEKLFF. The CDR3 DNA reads TGTGCCAGCAGCCCTAGTGGAGGCTTTGGGGAAAAACTGTTTTTT.

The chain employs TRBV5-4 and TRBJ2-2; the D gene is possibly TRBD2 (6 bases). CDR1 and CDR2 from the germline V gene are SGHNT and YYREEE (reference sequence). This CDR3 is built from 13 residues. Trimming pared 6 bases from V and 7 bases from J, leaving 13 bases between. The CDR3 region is CASTPGGGGELFF. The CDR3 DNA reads TGTGCCAGCACCCCTGGGGGAGGCGGGGAGCTGTTTTTT.

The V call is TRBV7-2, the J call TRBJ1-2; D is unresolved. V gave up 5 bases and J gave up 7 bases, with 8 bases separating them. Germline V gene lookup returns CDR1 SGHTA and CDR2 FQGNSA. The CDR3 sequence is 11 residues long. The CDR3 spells CASSPTGGYTF. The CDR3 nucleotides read TGTGCCAGCAGCCCTACGGGTGGCTACACCTTC.